A single sample is the source of the 6 T cell receptor beta chains below, sequenced in a study of identical twins. Each CDR3 protein is one row after TCRdb ran MiXCR on the 5' RACE reads. This sample has 430,000 or so distinct CDR3 sequences, with approximately 24% found just once. This sample also belongs to another study, concerning T cells expressing NK-cell markers.

The source material was CD4+ T cells sorted from blood. All receptors come from a woman under 30 in good health.

This rearrangement joins TRBV20-1 to TRBJ2-4; D is possibly TRBD2 (5 bases). With 5 bases removed from V and 6 bases from J, the gap between germline ends came to 17 bases. This CDR3 is built from 14 residues. From germline, CDR1 is DFQATT and CDR2 SNEGSKA (reference sequence). In DNA, the CDR3 is TGCAGTGCTCCTAGCCCGGAGAGGGCAAACATTCAGTACTTC. As protein: CSAPSPERANIQYF.

This clonotype appeared a few times. The chain carries TRBV4-1 and TRBJ1-2; no clear D. Germline V gene data show CDR1 as MGHRA and CDR2 as YSYEKL. Trimming took 4 bases from V and 14 from J, leaving 14 bases between them. The CDR3 covers 11 residues. CDR3 amino acids: CASSLSSAVTF. The CDR3 DNA follows: TGCGCCAGCAGCCTCTCGTCCGCGGTGACCTTC.

This clonotype has a single count. CDR3 protein: CASRNGLAGISYNEQFF. Written as DNA, the CDR3 is TGCGCCAGCAGAAACGGACTAGCGGGAATCTCCTACAATGAGCAGTTCTTC. The V call is TRBV5-1, the J call TRBJ2-1, with TRBD2 matching 12 bases. The V segment lost 5 bases and the J segment 0 bases; nucleotides outside the gene matches: 6. Per the germline V gene, CDR1 is SGHRS and CDR2 is YFSETQ. The CDR3 is made up of 17 amino acids.

This chain links TRBV5-6 with TRBJ2-3; TRBD2 aligns across 7 bases. Germline CDR1 SGHDT, CDR2 YYEEEE. With V trimmed by 0 bases and J by 2 bases, 9 bases remained unmatched. The CDR3 runs 17 residues. This CDR3 reads CASSLAKASGPTDTQYF. CDR3 sequence (DNA): TGTGCCAGCAGCTTGGCCAAGGCTAGCGGCCCCACAGATACGCAGTATTTT.

The gene calls are TRBV4-3 and TRBJ2-4; either TRBD1 or TRBD2 may fit D (6 bases each). The CDR3 has 13 amino acids. The V gene's germline CDR1 is LGHNA and CDR2 YSLEER. Trimming removed 0 bases from V and 13 bases from J, with 13 bases in between. This CDR3 is CASSQDTGAVQYF. The CDR3, as DNA: TGCGCCAGCAGCCAAGATACGGGGGCAGTCCAGTACTTC.

There are a few counts of this clonotype. The chain couples TRBV5-1 to TRBJ2-1; a weak D match, TRBD1 (6 bases). The length of the CDR3 is 15 residues. The germline CDR1 and CDR2 sequences are SGHRS and YFSETQ. Trimming pared 6 bases from V and 3 bases from J, leaving 16 bases between. The CDR3 DNA reads TGCGCCAGCACACCGGGACAAGGGATCTACAATGAGCAGTTCTTC. As protein: CASTPGQGIYNEQFF.